A single T cell receptor (beta chain) is shown here with its context. Its antigen is as yet unknown. The entry originates in a study of T cell responses to AZD1222 COVID-19 vaccine. Overall study results and limits: Spike was spanned by vaccine-associated CD4 TCRs, which were dominant at 160-218 and 743-854.

The germline V gene has CDR1 SGHDT and CDR2 YYEEEE. The trim removed 4 bases at V and 9 bases at J, leaving 7 bases unmatched. This CDR3 has 14 residues. Produced via immunoSEQ multiplex PCR; TCRdb's table is partial and in-frame only. The table includes 200,000 to 250,000 clones, around 94% detected once. The chain recombines TRBV5-6 with TRBJ1-6; TRBD1 aligns across 7 bases. The TCR was taken from an adult who received the MenACWY meningococcal vaccine as a control. The input for sequencing was peripheral blood, taken 28 days after the second dose of the MenACWY control vaccine. The CDR3 loop reads CASSIDRVFSPLHF. The CDR3 DNA reads TGTGCCAGCAGCATCGACAGGGTGTTTTCACCCCTCCACTTT.